The T cell receptor (beta chain) under discussion was sequenced for a study of blood T cell repertoires in COVID-19. The wider study: Samples taken during acute and convalescent COVID-19 were collected in the United States, Italy and Spain. T cells, B-cell-depleted T cells, or PBMCs provided the cDNA or gDNA that served as material.

This CDR3 is 15 amino acids long. V was pared by 0 bases and J by 2 bases, with 11 bases between. Germline V gives CDR1 KGHSH, CDR2 LQKENI. TCRdb keeps only in-frame clones here, not all; method: immunoSEQ multiplex PCR. The table has around 80,000 clones, about four fifths seen once. The receptor comes from a human donor in a cohort sampled during active COVID-19. The chain couples TRBV18 to TRBJ2-7; possible D gene TRBD2, 5 bases. Sequencing was done on a sample of peripheral blood. The CDR3 reads CASSPPTGVTYEQYF. The CDR3 region has the DNA TGTGCCAGCTCACCACCGACCGGGGTGACCTACGAGCAGTACTTC.